This TCR beta chain was recovered during a study of response to subunit inactivated influenza vaccine. V shed 5 bases and J shed 5 bases, with 19 bases lying between them. The CDR3 loop spans 15 amino acids. Germline-derived CDR1 and CDR2 are SGHTA and FQGNSA. A few counts support this clonotype. What it binds is not known. Study results and limitations: Each seasonal influenza vaccination, the authors suggested, recruits few new T cells.

TCRdb used MiXCR to reprocess the RT-PCR reads, holding one entry per CDR3 protein. The sample includes about 500,000 distinct CDR3 sequences, 16% of them seen just once. The chain recombines TRBV7-2 with TRBJ2-7, with D possibly called TRBD1 or TRBD2 (6 bases each). The sequencing here drew on CD4+ T cells sorted from PBMCs, taken roughly 24 months after vaccination. This sequence originates from a man aged 50-75 years who received an inactivated influenza vaccine. The CDR3 protein is CASSPSWGAGNEQYF. The CDR3, as DNA: TGTGCCAGCAGCCCCAGTTGGGGGGCAGGGAACGAGCAGTACTTC. Full variable domain (remainder filled in from reference TRBV7-2 and TRBJ2-7): GAGVSQSPSNKVTEKGKDVELRCDPISGHTALYWYRQSLGQGLEFLIYFQGNSAPDKSGLPSDRFSAERTGGSVSTLTIQRTQQEDSAVYLCASSPSWGAGNEQYFGPGTRLTVT.